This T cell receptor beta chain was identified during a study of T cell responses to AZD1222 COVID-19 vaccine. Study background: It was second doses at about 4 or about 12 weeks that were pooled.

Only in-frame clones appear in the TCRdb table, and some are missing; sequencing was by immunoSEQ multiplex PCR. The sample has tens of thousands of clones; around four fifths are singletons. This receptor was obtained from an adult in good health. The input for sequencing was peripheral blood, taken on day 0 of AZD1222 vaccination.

The DNA of the CDR3 is TGTGCCAGCAGCTTGGATTGGGGTGCGACTGAAGCTTTCTTT. Its protein product is CASSLDWGATEAFF. The chain is built from TRBV5-4 and TRBJ1-1; unclear D gene. Germline CDR1 SGHNT, CDR2 YYREEE (reference sequence). CDR3 size: 14 residues. Trimming pared 0 bases from V and 5 bases from J, leaving 11 bases between.